Each of the 21 T cell receptor beta chains below was sequenced from the same sample in a study of T cell responses to AZD1222 COVID-19 vaccine. Generated by immunoSEQ multiplex PCR, the TCRdb table keeps only in-frame clones and is missing some. The sample includes tens of thousands of clones, around 80% of them seen just once. Sequencing was performed on peripheral blood, taken 28 days after the second AZD1222 dose. The receptors were sampled from an adult who received the AZD1222 COVID-19 vaccine.

This clone turned up a few times. The rearrangement links TRBV10-3 to TRBJ2-5; 7 nucleotides match TRBD1. CDR1 and CDR2 from the germline V gene are ENHRY and SYGVKD. V trimming: 3 bases; J trimming: 5 bases; junction bases outside the gene matches: 9. The CDR3 extends over 15 amino acids. The CDR3 DNA sequence: TGTGCCATCAGTGATTTCCGGGACAGACCGGAGACCCAGTACTTC. This translates into CAISDFRDRPETQYF.

This clone showed up just a few times. The rearrangement uses TRBV16 and TRBJ1-2; no firm D call. The CDR3 sequence is 16 residues long. Trimming stripped 4 bases from V and 3 bases from J, with 18 bases between. Looked up from germline, CDR1 is KGHSY and CDR2 is FQNENV. CDR3 nucleotide sequence: TGTGCCAGCAGCCGCCTGACGGCCCAGGTAGACTATGGCTACACCTTC. Translating gives CASSRLTAQVDYGYTF. Together with reference TRBV16 and TRBJ1-2, the CDR3 gives the full variable domain: GEEVAQTPKHLVRGEGQKAKLYCAPIKGHSYVFWYQQVLKNEFKFLISFQNENVFDETGMPKERFSAKCLPNSPCSLEIQATKLEDSAVYFCASSRLTAQVDYGYTFGSGTRLTVV.

This chain links TRBV7-9 with TRBJ2-1; 9 bases agree with TRBD1. This CDR3 region has 15 residues. J lost 4 bases, V lost 7 bases, and 8 bases had no gene match. Germline-derived CDR1 and CDR2 are SEHNR and FQNEAQ (reference sequence). In DNA, the CDR3 is TGTGCCAGCACCCCGACCGGGACAGGGTACAATGAGCAGTTCTTC. Protein sequence: CASTPTGTGYNEQFF. Combining the CDR3 with reference TRBV7-9 and TRBJ2-1 gives the whole variable domain DTGVSQNPRHKITKRGQNVTFRCDPISEHNRLYWYRQTLGQGPEFLTYFQNEAQLEKSRLLSDRFSAERPKGSFSTLEIQRTEQGDSAMYLCASTPTGTGYNEQFFGPGTRLTVL.

The count of this clone is one. The chain couples TRBV6-5 to TRBJ1-5; D perhaps matches TRBD1 (5 bases). V shed 6 bases and J shed 3 bases, with 9 bases lying between them. Germline loops: CDR1 MNHEY, CDR2 SVGAGI. CDR3 size: 13 residues. The CDR3 bases are TGTGCCAGCAGGGGGACGGTCAATCAGCCCCAGCATTTT. Translated: CASRGTVNQPQHF.

The genes are TRBV4-1 and TRBJ2-7; a possible D gene is TRBD2 (5 bases). This CDR3 region has 15 residues. V was clipped by 0 bases and J by 9 bases, with 18 bases between them. Germline assignment: CDR1 MGHRA and CDR2 YSYEKL. The CDR3 bases are TGCGCCAGCAGCCAAGACCTCCAGGTATACGAGGGGCAGTACTTC. As protein: CASSQDLQVYEGQYF.

A single count supports this clone. This chain joins TRBV25-1 and TRBJ2-1, with a weak D call TRBD1 (5 bases). The V and J ends lost 1 base and 0 bases respectively, with 13 bases between them. CDR1 and CDR2 (germline): MGHDK, SYGVNS. The CDR3 runs to 17 residues. This CDR3 reads CASSESPGRTSYNEQFF. Written as DNA, the CDR3 is TGTGCCAGCAGTGAATCCCCAGGGCGAACCTCCTACAATGAGCAGTTCTTC. The whole variable domain, remainder taken from reference TRBV25-1 and TRBJ2-1, is EADIYQTPRYLVIGTGKKITLECSQTMGHDKMYWYQQDPGMELHLIHYSYGVNSTEKGDLSSESTVSRIRTEHFPLTLESARPSHTSQYLCASSESPGRTSYNEQFFGPGTRLTVL.

This clone was picked up a small number of times. The chain joins TRBV11-3 to TRBJ2-1, with 11 bases that match TRBD2. In germline, CDR1 is SGHNT, CDR2 YENEEA. CDR3 length equals 20 residues. V was pared by 0 bases and J by 0 bases, with 10 bases of the junction left unmatched. Here the CDR3 DNA reads TGTGCCAGCAGCTTAGAAATAGCGGGAGGGCGCCTGAGCTCCTACAATGAGCAGTTCTTC. This encodes CASSLEIAGGRLSSYNEQFF.

This chain connects TRBV3-1 (or the pseudogene TRBV3-2) to TRBJ2-3; weak D call: TRBD2 (5 bases). The CDR3 has 14 amino acids. Looked up from germline, CDR1 is LGHDT and CDR2 is YNNKEL (reference sequence). With 6 bases removed from V and 4 bases from J, the gap between germline ends came to 14 bases. CDR3 region: CASRTTKSSDTQYF. CDR3 coding DNA: TGTGCCAGCAGAACGACTAAATCATCAGATACGCAGTATTTT.

This chain uses TRBV2 with TRBJ2-7, with D hard to call. V was pared by 8 bases and J by 6 bases, with 20 bases between. The CDR3 has 14 residues. CDR1 and CDR2 (germline): SNHLY, FYNNEI. CDR3 sequence: CASLPRGGGSEQYF. CDR3 bases: TGTGCCAGCCTACCCCGCGGTGGCGGATCCGAGCAGTACTTC. Based on the CDR3 plus reference TRBV2 and TRBJ2-7, the full variable domain is EPEVTQTPSHQVTQMGQEVILRCVPISNHLYFYWYRQILGQKVEFLVSFYNNEISEKSEIFDDQFSVERPDGSNFTLKIRSTKLEDSAMYFCASLPRGGGSEQYFGPGTRLTVT.

The V gene is TRBV29-1, the J gene TRBJ2-3; D not resolved. Germline V lookup: CDR1 SQVTM, CDR2 ANQGSEA. The CDR3 loop spans 14 amino acids. V lost 6 bases and J lost 6, with 19 bases in between. Written as DNA, the CDR3 is TGCAGCGTGGGGTTTCTAGGGCAACTGGATACGCAGTATTTT. This translates into CSVGFLGQLDTQYF.

J is TRBJ2-2 and V is TRBV6-5; 11 bases are a match to TRBD1. Germline lookup yields CDR1 MNHEY and CDR2 SVGAGI. The length of the CDR3 is 16 residues. The trim removed 2 bases at V and 1 base at J, leaving 0 bases unmatched. The CDR3 DNA follows: TGTGCCAGCAGTTACGGGACAGGGGGGAACACCGGGGAGCTGTTTTTT. It codes for CASSYGTGGNTGELFF.

V is TRBV24-1 and J is TRBJ2-1, with 16 bases identical to TRBD2. V gave up 4 bases and J gave up 1 base; unmatched junction bases: 9. The germline CDR1 and CDR2 sequences are KGHDR and SFDVKD. The CDR3 sequence is 20 residues long. CDR3 sequence (DNA): TGTGCCACCAGTGACCCAGGGACTAGCGGGAGGGCCAGATCCTACAATGAGCAGTTCTTC. Translation gives CATSDPGTSGRARSYNEQFF.

The V call is TRBV7-8, the J call TRBJ1-5; 7 nucleotides match TRBD1. V shed 3 bases, J shed 5 bases, and the junction held 4 bases outside the gene matches. Germline V CDR1 and CDR2: SGHVS, FQNEAQ. CDR3 length: 14 amino acids. The CDR3 loop reads CASSLGTEHQPQHF. DNA of the CDR3: TGTGCCAGCAGCTTGGGGACAGAACATCAGCCCCAGCATTTT.

The rearrangement links TRBV7-2 to TRBJ2-5; D is possibly TRBD1 or TRBD2 (5 bases each). CDR3 length equals 16 residues. Germline CDR1 SGHTA, CDR2 FQGNSA. V lost 3 bases, J lost 2 bases, and 16 bases lay in between. CDR3 sequence reads: CASSFPLTRGQETQYF. In DNA form, the CDR3 reads TGTGCCAGCAGCTTCCCCCTGACGAGGGGACAAGAGACCCAGTACTTC.

This clone occurred a few times. The J gene is TRBJ2-2, the V gene TRBV6-2 or TRBV6-3; no clear D. Germline loops: CDR1 MNHEY, CDR2 SVGEGT. The CDR3 length is 13 residues. Trimming stripped 6 bases from V and 5 bases from J, with 10 bases between. CDR3 residues: CASSRQPTGELFF. The CDR3 nucleotides read TGTGCCAGCAGCAGACAACCGACCGGGGAGCTGTTTTTT.

This chain uses TRBV7-2 with TRBJ2-3, with D possibly matching TRBD2 (6 bases). V lost 3 bases and J 6 bases, leaving 10 bases between the germline ends. The CDR3 extends over 13 amino acids. Germline V gene data show CDR1 as SGHTA and CDR2 as FQGNSA. CDR3 nucleotide sequence: TGTGCCAGCAGCTTCCGGGACTCGGATACGCAGTATTTT. Amino acid sequence: CASSFRDSDTQYF.

This chain links TRBV24-1 with TRBJ1-2; D gene unclear. The CDR3 is 15 residues long. Germline values: CDR1 KGHDR, CDR2 SFDVKD. V dropped 2 bases and J dropped 7 bases, with 16 bases sitting between them. Here the CDR3 reads CATSDSAELNGGYTF. The CDR3 coding sequence is TGTGCCACCAGTGATTCGGCAGAGCTGAATGGTGGCTACACCTTC.

V usage is TRBV7-8 and J usage is TRBJ2-1; 7 bases agree with TRBD1. Germline V gene sequence: CDR1 SGHVS, CDR2 FQNEAQ. There are 16 residues in the CDR3. V lost 5 bases, J lost 5 bases, and 12 bases stayed unmatched. This chain's CDR3 is CASSRGRLDRDNEQFF. The CDR3 DNA is TGTGCCAGCAGCCGAGGCCGACTCGACAGGGACAATGAGCAGTTCTTC.

V gene TRBV3-1 (or the pseudogene TRBV3-2) combines with J gene TRBJ1-5; D is perhaps TRBD1 (6 bases). V was clipped by 0 bases and J by 7 bases, with 13 bases between them. The CDR3 consists of 15 residues. CDR1 is LGHDT, CDR2 YNNKEL, per germline (reference sequence). The CDR3 region is CASSQDQGLGQPQHF. CDR3 sequence (DNA): TGTGCCAGCAGCCAAGACCAGGGGCTGGGGCAGCCCCAGCATTTT.

The rearrangement links TRBV19 to TRBJ2-1; 8 nucleotides match TRBD1. The length of the CDR3 is 20 residues. Looked up from germline, CDR1 is LNHDA and CDR2 is SQIVND (reference sequence). The ends lost 6 bases at V and 0 bases at J; junction bases unmatched: 19. CDR3 protein: CASRRGKPGTGLVSYNEQFF. CDR3 in DNA: TGTGCCAGTAGGAGGGGAAAACCAGGGACAGGTCTCGTCTCCTACAATGAGCAGTTCTTC.

As DNA, the CDR3 is TGTGCCAGCACTTTGACAGGCCAGAACACTGAAGCTTTCTTT. Its protein product is CASTLTGQNTEAFF. V usage is TRBV6-5 and J usage is TRBJ1-1; TRBD1 might be the D (6 bases). With 7 bases removed from V and 1 base from J, the gap between germline ends came to 13 bases. This CDR3 contains 14 residues. Germline-derived CDR1 and CDR2 are MNHEY and SVGAGI.